This record looks at one TCR beta chain sequence and its context. Its specificity is not known. The record originates from a study of lymphopenia after photon versus proton radiotherapy. Using immunoSEQ multiplex PCR, the repertoire was profiled, and TCRdb retains in-frame clones only, with some absent. In the table there are 60,000 or so clones, 75% to 90% of which are singletons. Study-wide results and limits: A bigger post-nadir fall in TCR diversity correlated inversely with survival time in deceased patients. Relative stability marked proton patients; photon patients lost diversity and naive cells.

The CDR3 runs to 15 residues. Germline V CDR1 and CDR2: KGHSH, LQKENI. V was clipped by 4 bases and J by 5 bases, with 15 bases between them. The TCR was taken from a man in his forties with gastric cancer. The source material was peripheral blood, sampled from a patient treated with photon-based radiotherapy. The chain employs TRBV18 and TRBJ2-1; the D is unclear. CDR3 amino acids: CASSRFDGPNNEQFF. As DNA, the CDR3 is TGTGCCAGCTCACGCTTCGACGGGCCCAACAATGAGCAGTTCTTC.